The 6 T cell receptor beta chains below come from one sample, sequenced in a study of blood T cells in healthy people across ages. Alongside a J-beta primer mix, a sample-barcoded 5' primer served in a second PCR lasting about 7 to 11 cycles. TCRdb passed the 5' RACE reads through MiXCR, listing each CDR3 protein once. The table includes about 680,000 distinct CDR3 sequences, around 48% detected once. What was sequenced was blood. Receptors originate from a woman in her sixties or seventies in good health.

The chain's CDR3 is CSAPPAGGPLVAKNIQYF. The CDR3 DNA follows: TGCAGTGCGCCGCCAGCGGGGGGGCCCTTAGTAGCCAAAAACATTCAGTACTTC. The chain employs TRBV20-1 and TRBJ2-4; TRBD2 matches 10 bases. From germline, CDR1 is DFQATT and CDR2 SNEGSKA (reference sequence). With V trimmed by 6 bases and J by 0 bases, 14 bases remained unmatched. The CDR3 is 18 residues long.

This clonotype was recorded a few times. The genes are TRBV7-8 and TRBJ1-2; 11 bases match TRBD1. The CDR3 covers 15 residues. V shed 4 bases and J 7 bases; nucleotides not matched to a gene: 8. The germline V gene has CDR1 SGHVS and CDR2 FQNEAQ. CDR3 nucleotides: TGTGCCAGCAGCTCCCGGACAGGGGGCCTTAGTGGCTACACCTTC. Encoded protein: CASSSRTGGLSGYTF.

The rearrangement links TRBV3-1 to TRBJ2-1; 7 nucleotides agree with TRBD1. V shed 0 bases, J shed 5 bases, and the junction held 1 base outside the gene matches. Germline V CDR1 and CDR2: LGHDT, YNNKEL (reference sequence). The CDR3 consists of 14 residues. CDR3 coding DNA: TGTGCCAGCAGCCAAGAAGGACAGGACAATGAGCAGTTCTTC. It translates to CASSQEGQDNEQFF.

This clonotype was picked up a small number of times. V gene TRBV27 combines with J gene TRBJ2-1; 7 nucleotides line up with TRBD1. The germline V gene has CDR1 MNHEY and CDR2 SMNVEV (reference sequence). The CDR3 runs 15 residues. The V gene end was trimmed by 4 bases and the J gene end by 4 bases; junction bases not matched to a gene: 7. CDR3 bases: TGTGCCAGCAGTTCAAGACAGGGCGCGTACAATGAGCAGTTCTTC. Translation: CASSSRQGAYNEQFF.

The chain links TRBV27 to TRBJ1-1; D unclear. The germline V and J ends were trimmed by 6 bases and 4 bases, with 12 bases remaining between them. Germline lookup yields CDR1 MNHEY and CDR2 SMNVEV (reference sequence). CDR3 length: 13 residues. The CDR3 DNA reads TGTGCCAGCAGCCTAGGATTGAGCACTGAAGCTTTCTTT. Translation gives CASSLGLSTEAFF.

The rearrangement joins TRBV7-2 to TRBJ2-3; the D gene could be TRBD1 or TRBD2 (5 bases each). V lost 1 base and J 0 bases, leaving 17 bases between the germline ends. CDR1 and CDR2 (germline): SGHTA, FQGNSA. CDR3 length: 18 amino acids. The CDR3 sequence is CASSLGPRGGFSTDTQYF. CDR3 DNA sequence: TGTGCCAGCAGCTTAGGCCCCCGGGGCGGATTTAGCACAGATACGCAGTATTTT.